Only one count was recorded for the clone carrying this TCR beta chain. CDR3 length equals 14 residues. Trimming left V 0 bases short and J 6 bases short, with 12 bases between. Germline-derived CDR1 and CDR2 are SGHRS and YFSETQ. Authors' processing steps: Reference gene primer amplification gave nucleated cell count estimates. Repertoires were generated with immunoSEQ multiplex PCR, while TCRdb's copy carries only in-frame clones and drops some. The V and J calls and the clone size are those of that table, but D and trimming were determined from the DNA. This table has 150,000 or so clones, approximately 92% appearing once. This sample stems from a study of blood T cell repertoires in COVID-19. Study background: Nucleic acid was either cDNA or gDNA, and it came from T cells, B-cell-depleted T cells, or PBMCs.

Recruited during active infection, patients (from Seattle) were subsequently followed longitudinally. Sequenced input: peripheral blood. The sequence came from a man younger than 35 with COVID-19, enrolled during active disease. V gene TRBV5-1 combines with J gene TRBJ1-1; the D is unclear. Here the CDR3 reads CASSLGSGWAEAFF. DNA for the CDR3: TGCGCCAGCAGCTTGGGTTCGGGGTGGGCTGAAGCTTTCTTT.